Presented here are 28 T cell receptor beta chains from one specimen sequenced in a study of monozygotic twins with inflammatory bowel disease (dated by TCRdb to between 2018 and 2020). Library preparation used 5' RACE. This sample was sequenced with an Illumina HiSeq 2500. After TCRdb reprocessed the reads, each CDR3 protein sequence was kept as one row, without DNA. This sample's listing comprises about 140,000 distinct CDR3 sequences. Under 2.5% of the sample is taken by the ten largest. Material: blood. These receptors originate from a human donor with ulcerative colitis or Crohn's disease, or a healthy co-twin of an affected twin (not recorded which).

This chain's CDR3 is CASSLQRNTIYF. The V call is TRBV7-2, the J call TRBJ1-3. CDR1 and CDR2 from the germline V gene are SGHTA and FQGNSA. The CDR3 has 12 amino acids.

The chain employs TRBV6-5 and TRBJ2-2. This CDR3 is built from 12 residues. Germline V gene sequence: CDR1 MNHEY, CDR2 SVGAGI. The CDR3 region is CASRPFTGELFF.

CDR3: CASSLFLPLVQPTRNTEAFF. V gene TRBV11-3 combines with J gene TRBJ1-1; TCRdb lists TRBD1, though no DNA is available to test this call. The CDR3 is 20 residues long. CDR1 is SGHNT and CDR2 is YENEEA in the germline V gene.

This sequence joins TRBV7-2 and TRBJ2-5. Germline V gives CDR1 SGHTA, CDR2 FQGNSA. CDR3 length equals 12 residues. CDR3 protein: CASSRWGETQYF.

The V and J genes are TRBV19 and TRBJ2-2; as DNA is missing, the TRBD1 call by TCRdb cannot be tested. CDR1 is LNHDA, CDR2 SQIVND, per germline (reference sequence). The CDR3 covers 15 residues. This CDR3 is CASSISTGGSGELFF. Drawing the rest from reference TRBV19 and TRBJ2-2, the complete variable domain is DGGITQSPKYLFRKEGQNVTLSCEQNLNHDAMYWYRQDPGQGLRLIYYSQIVNDFQKGDIAEGYSVSREKKESFPLTVTSAQKNPTAFYLCASSISTGGSGELFFGEGSRLTVL.

The CDR3 is CSAIQGPPYEQYF. The genes are TRBV29-1 and TRBJ2-7; TCRdb designates TRBD1, a call that cannot be tested without DNA. Germline CDR1 is SQVTM and CDR2 is ANQGSEA. The CDR3 has 13 amino acids.

This chain joins TRBV2 and TRBJ2-5; with no DNA, the TCRdb D assignment of TRBD1 cannot be verified. CDR3 length equals 15 residues. CDR1 SNHLY and CDR2 FYNNEI come from the germline V gene. The CDR3 is CASREPRGAQETQYF. Full variable domain (outside the CDR3, taken from reference TRBV2 and TRBJ2-5): EPEVTQTPSHQVTQMGQEVILRCVPISNHLYFYWYRQILGQKVEFLVSFYNNEISEKSEIFDDQFSVERPDGSNFTLKIRSTKLEDSAMYFCASREPRGAQETQYFGPGTRLLVL.

The chain couples TRBV5-1 to TRBJ1-2. The CDR3 extends over 12 amino acids. Looked up from germline, CDR1 is SGHRS and CDR2 is YFSETQ. The CDR3 spells CASRGSFYGYTF.

The V gene is TRBV11-2, the J gene TRBJ1-1; TCRdb lists TRBD1, though no DNA is available to test this call. CDR1 is SGHAT and CDR2 is FQNNGV in the germline V gene. The CDR3 runs to 12 residues. CDR3 protein: CASSLDRAKAFF.

The chain couples TRBV5-5 to TRBJ2-1; TCRdb names TRBD1, which stays unverified in the absence of DNA. Germline CDR1 reads SGHKS; CDR2 reads YYEKEE (reference sequence). The CDR3 totals 14 residues. The CDR3 loop reads CASSPPGVGNEQFF.

This chain links TRBV19 with TRBJ2-7; TCRdb's assignment of TRBD1 cannot be checked, as there is no DNA. The CDR3 length is 16 residues. The germline V gene has CDR1 LNHDA and CDR2 SQIVND (reference sequence). The CDR3 is CASSPDRGHQTYEQYF.

V and J are TRBV10-3 and TRBJ1-1; no DNA is available, so the TRBD1 call from TCRdb remains unchecked. The V gene's germline CDR1 is ENHRY and CDR2 SYGVKD. CDR3 size: 11 residues. The CDR3 here is CAIRGQGAAFF.

The chain carries TRBV5-6 and TRBJ1-3; the D call from TCRdb, TRBD1, cannot be confirmed without DNA. Germline CDR1 is SGHDT and CDR2 is YYEEEE. The CDR3 sequence is 15 residues long. The CDR3 reads CASSRPGQGQDTIYF.

The rearrangement joins TRBV7-9 to TRBJ2-7; TCRdb calls TRBD2, which cannot be checked without DNA. The CDR3 sequence is 16 residues long. The germline V gene encodes CDR1 SEHNR and CDR2 FQNEAQ (reference sequence). CDR3: CASSLALAGGFYEQYF.

The chain links TRBV5-1 to TRBJ2-1; TCRdb calls TRBD1, which cannot be checked without DNA. Germline assignment: CDR1 SGHRS and CDR2 YFSETQ. The CDR3 length is 14 residues. CDR3 amino acids: CASSPGQSYNEQFF.

The rearrangement joins TRBV7-8 to TRBJ2-3; without DNA, the TCRdb call of TRBD1 cannot be checked. The V gene's germline CDR1 is SGHVS and CDR2 FQNEAQ. The CDR3 extends over 17 amino acids. The CDR3 is CASSLDPADTSTDTQYF.

V is TRBV28 and J is TRBJ1-5; TCRdb indicates TRBD1, and absent DNA this call remains unverified. There are 16 residues in the CDR3. CDR1 and CDR2 (germline): MDHEN, SYDVKM. The CDR3 sequence: CASSLMGEGGPPPQHF.

The genes are TRBV20-1 and TRBJ2-3; the TCRdb call, TRBD2, lacks DNA for checking. CDR1 and CDR2 from the germline V gene are DFQATT and SNEGSKA (reference sequence). This CDR3 contains 16 residues. CDR3 protein: CSASGTSSSGTDTQYF.

CDR3 region: CASSRTGLNTGELFF. The J gene is TRBJ2-2, the V gene TRBV19; the TCRdb call, TRBD1, lacks DNA for checking. This CDR3 comprises 15 residues. The germline V gene has CDR1 LNHDA and CDR2 SQIVND (reference sequence).

The chain is built from TRBV4-3 and TRBJ1-3. Germline V gene data show CDR1 as LGHNA and CDR2 as YSLEER. The CDR3 is 16 amino acids. The CDR3 is CASSQESLITGNTIYF.

The rearrangement joins TRBV9 to TRBJ1-1. The germline V gene encodes CDR1 SGDLS and CDR2 YYNGEE. The CDR3 runs to 13 residues. The CDR3 sequence is CASSVGRVTEAFF. Looking up the rest from reference TRBV9 and TRBJ1-1 gives the full variable domain: DSGVTQTPKHLITATGQRVTLRCSPRSGDLSVYWYQQSLDQGLQFLIQYYNGEERAKGNILERFSAQQFPDLHSELNLSSLELGDSALYFCASSVGRVTEAFFGQGTRLTVV.

The chain combines TRBV29-1 with TRBJ1-4; TCRdb reports TRBD1, a call that lacks DNA to check it against. CDR1 is SQVTM, CDR2 ANQGSEA, per germline. This CDR3 has 13 amino acids. The CDR3 here is CSVGDRDNEKLFF.

The rearrangement joins TRBV5-1 to TRBJ2-7; the D call from TCRdb, TRBD1, cannot be confirmed without DNA. Germline CDR1 and CDR2: SGHRS and YFSETQ. This CDR3 is built from 16 residues. CDR3 region: CASSSLPGTAWSEQYF.

The chain recombines TRBV19 with TRBJ2-7; the D call of TRBD1 rests on TCRdb alone, since no DNA is present to check it. The CDR3 loop spans 14 amino acids. Germline V lookup: CDR1 LNHDA, CDR2 SQIVND (reference sequence). The CDR3 here is CASSRDRGHYEQYF.

This chain joins TRBV12-3 or TRBV12-4 and TRBJ1-2; there is no DNA to check the TCRdb D call of TRBD1. CDR3 length equals 15 residues. This CDR3 reads CASSFHARGWYGYTF.

The CDR3: CATSDFGTTLYNEQFF. This chain connects TRBV24-1 to TRBJ2-1; TCRdb indicates TRBD2, and absent DNA this call remains unverified. Germline loops: CDR1 KGHDR, CDR2 SFDVKD. The CDR3 consists of 16 residues.

The rearrangement links TRBV3-1 to TRBJ2-3. CDR1 LGHDT and CDR2 YNNKEL come from the germline V gene (reference sequence). CDR3 length: 14 residues. CDR3 sequence reads: CASSSSPSTDTQYF.

The chain uses TRBV11-3 and TRBJ1-1. CDR1 is SGHNT and CDR2 is YENEEA in the germline V gene. The CDR3 length is 17 residues. The CDR3 is CASSLGHGPRMNTEAFF.